This T cell receptor beta chain came from a study of Ad26.COV2.S vaccination and SARS-CoV-2 variants. Study-level results: Individuals receiving vaccine had higher spike-specific TCR breadth than placebo recipients did.

Treatment defined: about 20 received Ad26.COV2.S at low or high dose, single or two shots; about five received placebo; per-sample allocation not given. Day 63 after the first vaccine or placebo injection was the time point for sampling. It was an adult aged 18-55 years in Boston who was the donor. The shot given was an Ad26 vector that makes Wuhan-strain SARS-CoV-2 spike. TCRdb keeps only in-frame clones here, not all; method: immunoSEQ multiplex PCR. Among some 640,000 clones listed, roughly 90% were seen once. About this clone: Antigen unknown.

V was cut by 5 bases and J by 0 bases, with 11 bases left in between. Germline V gene data show CDR1 as GTSNPN and CDR2 as SVGIG (reference sequence). The CDR3 runs 14 residues. The J gene is TRBJ1-3, the V gene TRBV30; no reliable D call. The sequencing here drew on peripheral blood, taken in a trial of Ad26.COV2.S vaccine versus placebo. The receptor comes from a person aged 18 to 65 who received the Ad26.COV2.S COVID-19 vaccine or a placebo. The CDR3 bases are TGTGCCTGGGGCCGCGGAGACTCTGGAAACACCATATATTTT. It translates to CAWGRGDSGNTIYF.